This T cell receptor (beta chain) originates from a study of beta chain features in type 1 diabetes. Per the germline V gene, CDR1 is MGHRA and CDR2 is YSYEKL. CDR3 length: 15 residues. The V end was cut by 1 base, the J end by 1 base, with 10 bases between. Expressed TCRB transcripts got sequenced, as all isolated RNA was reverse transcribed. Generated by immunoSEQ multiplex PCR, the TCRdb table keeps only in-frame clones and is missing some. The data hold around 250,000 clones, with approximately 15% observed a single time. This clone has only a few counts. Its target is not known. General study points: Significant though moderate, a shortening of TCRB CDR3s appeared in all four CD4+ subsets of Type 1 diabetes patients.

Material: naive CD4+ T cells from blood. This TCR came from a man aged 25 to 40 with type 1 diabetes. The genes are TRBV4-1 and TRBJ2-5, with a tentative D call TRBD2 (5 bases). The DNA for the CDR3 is TGCGCCAGCAGCCAAGGCGGCAGCGGCCAAGAGACCCAGTACTTC. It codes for CASSQGGSGQETQYF.